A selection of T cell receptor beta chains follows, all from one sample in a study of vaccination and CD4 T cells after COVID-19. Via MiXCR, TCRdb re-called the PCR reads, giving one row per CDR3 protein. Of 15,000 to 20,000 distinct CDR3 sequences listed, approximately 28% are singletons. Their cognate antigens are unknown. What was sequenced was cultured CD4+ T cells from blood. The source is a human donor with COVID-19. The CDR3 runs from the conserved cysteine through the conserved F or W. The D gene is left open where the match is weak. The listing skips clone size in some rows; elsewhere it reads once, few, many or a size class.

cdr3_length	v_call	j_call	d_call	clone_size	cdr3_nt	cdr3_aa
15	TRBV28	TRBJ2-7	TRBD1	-	TGTGCCAGCAAACCCCTGGACAGGGACTCCTACGAGCAGTACTTC	CASKPLDRDSYEQYF
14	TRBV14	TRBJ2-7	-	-	TGTGCCAGCAGCCATATGAGGGTCGCGAGCGAGCAGTACTTC	CASSHMRVASEQYF
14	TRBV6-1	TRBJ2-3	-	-	TGTGCCACTACGGACCGGCTGAGCACAGATACGCAGTATTTT	CATTDRLSTDTQYF
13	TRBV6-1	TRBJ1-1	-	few	TGTGCCAGCAGTGAAGCGCTCAGGACTGAAGCTTTCTTT	CASSEALRTEAFF
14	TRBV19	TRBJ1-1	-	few	TGTGCCAGTAGTACCCCGACAGGCCTTATAGAAGCTTTCTTT	CASSTPTGLIEAFF
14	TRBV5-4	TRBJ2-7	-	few	TGTGCCAGCAGCTCCCGGGACACCTACTACGAGCAGTACTTC	CASSSRDTYYEQYF
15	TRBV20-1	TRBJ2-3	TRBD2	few	TGCAGTGCTATCAGACTAGCGGGGAACACAGATACGCAGTATTTT	CSAIRLAGNTDTQYF
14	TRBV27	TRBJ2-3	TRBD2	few	TGTGCCACTAAGCGGGGGGGCCTGCCAGATACGCAGTATTTT	CATKRGGLPDTQYF
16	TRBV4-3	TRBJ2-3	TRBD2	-	TGCGCCAGCAGCCAAGATCGGCGGGGGAACACAGATACGCAGTATTTT	CASSQDRRGNTDTQYF
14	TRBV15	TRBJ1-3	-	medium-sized	TGTGCCACCAGCAGGGCCGGCACCGCAGGCACCATATATTTT	CATSRAGTAGTIYF
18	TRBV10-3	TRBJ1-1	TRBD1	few	TGTGCCATCACCGCTGACCCGGGACAGGGGGTTGGGAACACTGAAGCTTTCTTT	CAITADPGQGVGNTEAFF
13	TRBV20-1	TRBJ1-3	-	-	TGCAGTGCTAGTCGGAGCTCTGGAAACACCATATATTTT	CSASRSSGNTIYF
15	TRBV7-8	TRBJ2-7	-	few	TGTGCCAGCAGCTTCAGGGGACTTGCTTCCTACGAGCAGTACTTC	CASSFRGLASYEQYF
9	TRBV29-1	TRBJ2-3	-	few	TGCGGAGACACAGATACGCAGTATTTT	CGDTDTQYF
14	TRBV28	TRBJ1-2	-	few	TGTGCCAGCAGTTTATCGGGCAGGGGCTATGGCTACACCTTC	CASSLSGRGYGYTF
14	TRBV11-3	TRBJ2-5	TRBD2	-	TGTGCCAGCAGCGCGGGAGGACGCCAAGAGACCCAGTACTTC	CASSAGGRQETQYF
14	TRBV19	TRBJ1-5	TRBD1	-	TGTGCCAGTAGCCCACAGGGGGGGCTGCAGCCCCAGCATTTT	CASSPQGGLQPQHF
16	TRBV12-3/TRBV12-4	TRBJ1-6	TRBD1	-	TGTGCCAGCAGTCGCCGCAGCAGGGGGAAGAATTCACCCCTCCACTTT	CASSRRSRGKNSPLHF
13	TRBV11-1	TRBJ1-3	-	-	TGTGCCAGCACCAACGACAGACGAAACACCATATATTTT	CASTNDRRNTIYF
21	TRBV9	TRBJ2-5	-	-	TGTGCCAGCAGCGTAGCTGGTCAAGGTCGGCGGGGTCAAATCTCCCAAGAGACCCAGTACTTC	CASSVAGQGRRGQISQETQYF
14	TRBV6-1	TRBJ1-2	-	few	TGTGCCAGCAGTGAAGCGGGGGGCCAATATGGCTACACCTTC	CASSEAGGQYGYTF
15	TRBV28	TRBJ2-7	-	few	TGTGCCAGCAGTTTGGAGGGGCGCTCGGACTACGAGCAGTACTTC	CASSLEGRSDYEQYF
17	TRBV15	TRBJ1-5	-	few	TGTGCCACCAGCAGAGCCCCTAATAAGGATAGCAATCAGCCCCAGCATTTT	CATSRAPNKDSNQPQHF
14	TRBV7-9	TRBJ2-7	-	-	TGTGCCAGCAGCTTAGATGGGGGCGGATACGAGCAGTACTTC	CASSLDGGGYEQYF
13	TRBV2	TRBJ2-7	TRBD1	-	TGTGCCGGCAGTAGGGACAGGTCCTACGAGCAGTACTTC	CAGSRDRSYEQYF
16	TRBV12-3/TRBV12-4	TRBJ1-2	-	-	TGTGCCAGCAGTTTACTGGTCTCCTCCACTAACTATGGCCACACCTTC	CASSLLVSSTNYGHTF
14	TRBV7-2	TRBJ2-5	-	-	TGTGCCAGCAGCTTAGATGGCTACCAAGAGACCCAGTACTTC	CASSLDGYQETQYF
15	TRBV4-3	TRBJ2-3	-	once	TGCGCCAGCAGCCAAGATAACCGGGCATCAGATACGCAGTATTTT	CASSQDNRASDTQYF
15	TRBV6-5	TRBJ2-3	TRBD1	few	TGTGCCAGCAGTTACACCGGACAGGGCACAGATACGCAGTATTTT	CASSYTGQGTDTQYF
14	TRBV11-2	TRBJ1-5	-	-	TGTGCCAGCAGCTTAGATTCCGTCAATCAGCCCCAGCATTTT	CASSLDSVNQPQHF
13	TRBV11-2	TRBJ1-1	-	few	TGTGCCAGCAGCTTAGATATCGCTGGCGAAGCTTTCTTT	CASSLDIAGEAFF
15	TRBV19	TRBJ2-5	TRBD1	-	TGTGCCAGTAGCCGACCGGGACAGGGCCAAGAGACCCAGTACTTC	CASSRPGQGQETQYF
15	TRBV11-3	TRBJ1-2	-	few	TGTGCCAGCAGCTTAGGGGGCTTTGAAATTACTGGCTACACCTTC	CASSLGGFEITGYTF
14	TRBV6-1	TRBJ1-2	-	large	TGTGCCAGCAGTGAAAACCCGACTAACTATGGCTACACCTTC	CASSENPTNYGYTF
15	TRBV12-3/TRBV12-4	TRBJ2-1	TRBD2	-	TGTGCCAGCAGTTTCTTAGCGGGGGATTACAATGAGCAGTTCTTC	CASSFLAGDYNEQFF
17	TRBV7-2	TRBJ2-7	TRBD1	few	TGTGCCAGCAGCTTGGCTTTAAGGGACAGGGGGCTGAGCGAGCAGTACTTC	CASSLALRDRGLSEQYF
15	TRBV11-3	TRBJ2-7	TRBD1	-	TGTGCCAGCAGCTTAGGGGGACAGGGAGGCTACGAGCAGTACTTC	CASSLGGQGGYEQYF
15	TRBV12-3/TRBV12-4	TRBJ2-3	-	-	TGTGCCAGCAGTCCACGGGGCAAACCCCCTAAGGGGCAGTATTTT	CASSPRGKPPKGQYF
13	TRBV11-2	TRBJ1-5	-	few	TGTGCCAGCAGCTTAGACCTCAATCAGCCCCAGCATTTT	CASSLDLNQPQHF